This TCR beta chain was documented in a study of blood T cell repertoires in COVID-19. Germline V gives CDR1 SGHTA, CDR2 FQGNSA. V shed 5 bases and J 7 bases; nucleotides not matched to a gene: 8. The CDR3 spans 15 residues. Using immunoSEQ multiplex PCR, the repertoire was profiled, and TCRdb retains in-frame clones only, with some absent. Of a few hundred thousand clones detected, roughly 84% appear once; the ten largest clones hold about 8.9%. The clonotype comes from a man aged 50-59 years with active or convalescent COVID-19. The specimen sequenced was peripheral blood. The genes are TRBV7-2 and TRBJ1-6; 7 nucleotides line up with TRBD1. CDR3 protein: CASSATGNWNSPLHF. In nucleotides, the CDR3 is TGTGCCAGCAGCGCGACAGGGAATTGGAATTCACCCCTCCACTTT.